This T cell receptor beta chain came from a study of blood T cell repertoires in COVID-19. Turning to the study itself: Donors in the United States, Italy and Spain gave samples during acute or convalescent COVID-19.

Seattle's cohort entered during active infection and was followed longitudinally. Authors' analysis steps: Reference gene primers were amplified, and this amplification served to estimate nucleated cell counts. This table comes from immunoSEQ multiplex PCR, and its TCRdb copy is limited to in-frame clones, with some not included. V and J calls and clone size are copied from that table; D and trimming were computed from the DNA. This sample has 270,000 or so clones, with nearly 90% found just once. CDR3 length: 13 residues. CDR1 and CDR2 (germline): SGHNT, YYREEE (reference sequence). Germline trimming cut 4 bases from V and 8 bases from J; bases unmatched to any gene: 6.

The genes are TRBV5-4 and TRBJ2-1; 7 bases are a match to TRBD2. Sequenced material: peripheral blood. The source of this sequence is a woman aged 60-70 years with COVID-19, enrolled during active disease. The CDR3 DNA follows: TGTGCCAGCAGCCCGACTAGCATTGATGAGCAGTTCTTC. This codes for CASSPTSIDEQFF.